The 23 T cell receptor beta chains below come from one sample, sequenced in a study of blood T cell repertoires in COVID-19. Repertoires were generated with immunoSEQ multiplex PCR, while TCRdb's copy carries only in-frame clones and drops some. The profile shows 350,000 to 500,000 clones, 70% to 90% of them singletons. Sequenced material: PBMCs or T cells enriched from blood (not recorded which). These receptor sequences come from a woman between 18 and 29 years old who had been exposed to COVID-19.

The chain couples TRBV28 to TRBJ1-2, with a possible D match to TRBD1 (6 bases). The CDR3 has 11 residues. Germline V CDR1 and CDR2: MDHEN, SYDVKM. Trimming pared 4 bases from V and 8 bases from J, leaving 8 bases between. DNA of the CDR3: TGTGCCAGCAGTTCCGACAGGGGCTACACCTTC. This codes for CASSSDRGYTF.

This chain joins TRBV7-2 and TRBJ2-1; 7 nucleotides agree with TRBD2. V shed 1 base and J 1 base; nucleotides not matched to a gene: 1. Germline V lookup: CDR1 SGHTA, CDR2 FQGNSA. CDR3 length equals 15 residues. The CDR3 coding sequence is TGTGCCAGCAGCTTAGTTAGCGGGTCCTACAATGAGCAGTTCTTC. Its protein product is CASSLVSGSYNEQFF.

V is TRBV19 and J is TRBJ1-6; D is uncertain. CDR1 is LNHDA, CDR2 SQIVND, per germline (reference sequence). Trimming pared 5 bases from V and 10 bases from J, leaving 12 bases between. The CDR3 is made up of 13 amino acids. The CDR3 here is CASSLDWFSPLHF. Here the CDR3 DNA reads TGTGCCAGTAGTCTCGACTGGTTCTCACCCCTCCACTTT.

J is TRBJ2-7 and V is TRBV7-2, with D possibly matching TRBD1 (6 bases). V gave up 5 bases and J gave up 6 bases, with 17 bases separating them. The germline gives CDR1 SGHTA, CDR2 FQGNSA. This CDR3 contains 14 residues. CDR3 loop: CASSPTLTGTEQYF. Here the CDR3 DNA reads TGTGCCAGCAGCCCTACCCTCACAGGGACCGAGCAGTACTTC.

V is TRBV5-6 and J is TRBJ2-1, with TRBD2 identical over 7 bases. V was pared by 6 bases and J by 9 bases, with 15 bases of the junction left unmatched. This CDR3 is built from 15 residues. Germline CDR1 reads SGHDT; CDR2 reads YYEEEE. DNA for the CDR3: TGTGCCAGCACCCCCGGACTAGACCGTCAGGCTGAGCAGTTCTTC. Protein sequence: CASTPGLDRQAEQFF. Full variable domain (outside the CDR3, taken from reference TRBV5-6 and TRBJ2-1): DAGVTQSPTHLIKTRGQQVTLRCSPKSGHDTVSWYQQALGQGPQFIFQYYEEEERQRGNFPDRFSGHQFPNYSSELNVNALLLGDSALYLCASTPGLDRQAEQFFGPGTRLTVL.

The rearrangement links TRBV12-3 or TRBV12-4 to TRBJ2-7, with 7 bases fitting TRBD2. V shed 8 bases, J shed 6 bases, and the junction held 10 bases outside the gene matches. This CDR3 is built from 13 residues. CDR3 sequence (DNA): TGTGCCAGCGCCCCCGGCCGGGGGGTCGAGCAGTACTTC. Translating it yields CASAPGRGVEQYF.

The V and J genes are TRBV4-1 and TRBJ2-7, with 8 nucleotides matching TRBD1. J lost 2 bases, V lost 0 bases, and 6 bases had no gene match. Germline lookup yields CDR1 MGHRA and CDR2 YSYEKL. The CDR3 is 16 amino acids. CDR3 region: CASSQDKDRAPYEQYF. The CDR3 DNA is TGCGCCAGCAGCCAAGATAAGGACAGGGCCCCCTACGAGCAGTACTTC.

The V call is TRBV5-1, the J call TRBJ1-4; TRBD1 aligns across 9 bases. This CDR3 region has 18 residues. The V and J ends lost 4 bases and 1 base, in that order; junction bases with no gene match: 11. Germline loops: CDR1 SGHRS, CDR2 YFSETQ. The CDR3 nucleotides are TGCGCCAGCAGCCCGGGACAGGGAACCTTGTTAACTAATGAAAAACTGTTTTTT. It encodes CASSPGQGTLLTNEKLFF.

The CDR3 region is CASSSYSGRKGNEQFF. CDR3 DNA sequence: TGTGCCAGCAGTTCATATAGCGGGAGGAAAGGCAATGAGCAGTTCTTC. The gene calls are TRBV28 and TRBJ2-1; 10 bases align to TRBD2. This CDR3 has 16 amino acids. Germline lookup yields CDR1 MDHEN and CDR2 SYDVKM. Trimming at V came to 4 bases and at J to 6 bases, leaving 9 bases not matched to a gene.

The chain uses TRBV13 and TRBJ2-5, with 9 bases that match TRBD2. Unmatched junction bases numbered 8, after V lost 1 base and J lost 5 bases. Germline assignment: CDR1 PRHDT and CDR2 FYEKMQ (reference sequence). This CDR3 comprises 16 residues. The DNA of the CDR3 is TGTGCCAGCAGCTTAGTTTCTAGCGGGACGGGGGAGACCCAGTACTTC. It codes for CASSLVSSGTGETQYF.

The genes are TRBV28 and TRBJ2-1; D is undetermined. Germline CDR1 MDHEN, CDR2 SYDVKM. The V end was cut by 1 base, the J end by 3 bases, with 7 bases between. CDR3 size: 14 residues. The CDR3 loop reads CASSLFGGYNEQFF. CDR3 nucleotide sequence: TGTGCCAGCAGTTTATTCGGTGGCTACAATGAGCAGTTCTTC. Full variable domain (outside the CDR3, taken from reference TRBV28 and TRBJ2-1): DVKVTQSSRYLVKRTGEKVFLECVQDMDHENMFWYRQDPGLGLRLIYFSYDVKMKEKGDIPEGYSVSREKKERFSLILESASTNQTSMYLCASSLFGGYNEQFFGPGTRLTVL.

This chain connects TRBV28 to TRBJ2-7; D is possibly TRBD1 (6 bases). V was pared by 8 bases and J by 9 bases, with 17 bases between. CDR3 size: 12 residues. CDR1 is MDHEN and CDR2 is SYDVKM in the germline V gene. The CDR3 nucleotides read TGTGCCAGCGGTCCCCCAACAGGGAGGCAGTACTTC. This translates into CASGPPTGRQYF.

This clone was counted between two and nine times. The genes are TRBV23-1 and TRBJ1-4; D possibly corresponds to TRBD1 (5 bases). TRBV23-1 is labeled an ORF, and its function is uncertain. V was pared by 2 bases and J by 7 bases, with 17 bases between. The CDR3 totals 16 residues. The CDR3 bases are TGCGCCAGCAGTCAAGGATTCGGCAGGGTAGGTGAAAAACTGTTTTTT. This translates into CASSQGFGRVGEKLFF.

This chain uses TRBV18 with TRBJ2-4; 8 bases line up with TRBD2. This CDR3 comprises 16 residues. Germline V lookup: CDR1 KGHSH, CDR2 LQKENI. V was pared by 3 bases and J by 1 base, with 5 bases of the junction left unmatched. The CDR3 DNA sequence: TGTGCCAGCTCACCCGGGGGGGTGTTGGCCAAAAACATTCAGTACTTC. This codes for CASSPGGVLAKNIQYF.

The chain couples TRBV7-9 to TRBJ2-5, with D possibly matching TRBD2 (5 bases). The CDR3 consists of 14 residues. The ends were cut back, 2 bases at V and 3 bases at J, with 10 bases in the middle. Germline CDR1 reads SEHNR; CDR2 reads FQNEAQ (reference sequence). This CDR3 reads CASSLWAGEETQYF. The CDR3 region has the DNA TGTGCCAGCAGCTTATGGGCCGGGGAAGAGACCCAGTACTTC.

This clone showed up just a few times. The V gene is TRBV12-3 or TRBV12-4, the J gene TRBJ2-7, with D perhaps TRBD2 (6 bases). This CDR3 has 12 residues. V was pared by 7 bases and J by 4 bases, with 11 bases between. DNA of the CDR3: TGTGCCAGCACCCCCGGGGGTTACGAGCAGTACTTC. It is translated as CASTPGGYEQYF.

In this sample, this clone turned up once. The rearrangement uses TRBV25-1 and TRBJ1-1; 10 positions agree with TRBD1. The germline gives CDR1 MGHDK, CDR2 SYGVNS. V shed 5 bases and J 0 bases; nucleotides not matched to a gene: 6. CDR3 length equals 16 residues. The CDR3 protein is CASSPDRGLLNTEAFF. The CDR3 DNA reads TGTGCCAGCAGTCCAGACAGGGGGCTTTTGAACACTGAAGCTTTCTTT.

V is TRBV30 and J is TRBJ2-3; tentative D call: TRBD2 (7 bases). The germline CDR1 and CDR2 sequences are GTSNPN and SVGIG (reference sequence). The germline V and J ends were trimmed by 0 bases and 14 bases, with 15 bases remaining between them. This CDR3 contains 12 residues. The CDR3 bases are TGTGCCTGGAGTGTAGGGGGGGTCCAGAGGTATTTT. Translating gives CAWSVGGVQRYF.

As regards this clone: The same CDR3 is also encoded by other DNA sequences in this sample. This chain connects TRBV27 to TRBJ1-1; possible D gene TRBD1, 6 bases. The CDR3 is made up of 15 amino acids. V gave up 0 bases and J gave up 2 bases, with 10 bases separating them. Germline CDR1 MNHEY, CDR2 SMNVEV (reference sequence). This CDR3 is CASSLSGGGNTEAFF. CDR3 coding DNA: TGTGCCAGCAGTTTATCAGGGGGGGGAAACACTGAAGCTTTCTTT.

This clone was seen only once. The rearrangement uses TRBV10-3 and TRBJ2-5; tentatively, D is TRBD2 (6 bases). This CDR3 has 13 residues. The V gene lost 4 bases and the J gene lost 5 bases, with 11 bases spanning the gap. The germline V gene has CDR1 ENHRY and CDR2 SYGVKD. The CDR3 region has the DNA TGTGCCATCAGTGCCGGGGGTTGGGAGACCCAGTACTTC. Its translation: CAISAGGWETQYF.

J is TRBJ1-2 and V is TRBV28, with D possibly TRBD1 on 6 matching bases. Looked up from germline, CDR1 is MDHEN and CDR2 is SYDVKM. The CDR3 runs to 14 residues. Trimming took off 3 bases at V and 4 bases at J, with 12 bases between the two ends. The CDR3 loop reads CASSFADRLYGYTF. For the CDR3, the DNA is TGTGCCAGCAGTTTCGCGGACAGACTCTATGGCTACACCTTC.

The rearrangement uses TRBV7-7 and TRBJ1-5, with a weak D call TRBD1 (5 bases). Germline-derived CDR1 and CDR2 are SSHAT and FNYEAQ (reference sequence). This CDR3 comprises 16 residues. Trimming shortened V by 7 bases and J by 1 base, and 17 bases separated the two germline ends. The DNA of the CDR3 is TGTGCCAGCATCGTTAAAGGGACTGGCAGCAATCAGCCCCAGCATTTT. Translated, it gives CASIVKGTGSNQPQHF.

The rearrangement uses TRBV6-6 and TRBJ1-3, with a tentative D call TRBD1 (6 bases). V lost 6 bases and J 2 bases, leaving 17 bases between the germline ends. CDR1 and CDR2 from the germline V gene are MNHNY and SVGAGI (reference sequence). The CDR3 extends over 16 amino acids. The CDR3 nucleotides read TGTGCCAGCAGCCATACCAGACAGGTTGCTGGAAACACCATATATTTT. This gives the protein CASSHTRQVAGNTIYF.